The T cell receptor (beta chain) described here comes from a study of T cell repertoires in ileal Crohn's disease. Study observations and caveats: Compared with non-smokers, active smokers at surgery showed more clonal expansions. Mucosal expansions were suggested to be mainly CD8 T cells.

Time point noted: inflamed ileum from the surgical specimen. Turning to this clone: Its antigen is as yet unknown.

The table came from immunoSEQ multiplex PCR; TCRdb's copy has only in-frame clones and leaves some out. The sample consists of about 5,200 clones, roughly 80% of them appearing once. V lost 0 bases and J lost 4; bases outside the gene matches: 4. The CDR3 runs to 14 residues. Looked up from germline, CDR1 is SGHDT and CDR2 is YYEEEE. This clonotype originated in an adult with Crohn's disease. Specimen: ileal tissue. The chain joins TRBV5-6 to TRBJ2-7; 7 positions match TRBD2. CDR3 in amino acids: CASSLERDGYEQYF. Written as DNA, the CDR3 is TGTGCCAGCAGCTTGGAGCGGGATGGATACGAGCAGTACTTC.